Listed below are T cell receptor beta chains from one sample, sequenced in a study of T cell responses to AZD1222 COVID-19 vaccine. Here immunoSEQ multiplex PCR was the method, and the copy in TCRdb shows in-frame clones only, minus some. The top ten hold approximately 3.5% of the sample, which has 110,000 to 150,000 clones, 92% seen once. The source was peripheral blood, collected 28 days after the second AZD1222 dose. All receptors derive from an adult who received the AZD1222 COVID-19 vaccine. CDR3s leave out the opening cysteine and the closing phenylalanine or tryptophan. Fields, in order: CDR3 length, J gene, V gene, CDR3 protein.

13 TRBJ2-1 TRBV7-2 ASSLSLGSADEQF
12 TRBJ1-5 TRBV28 ASSLTLGNQPQH
11 TRBJ2-7 TRBV28 ASRSTSVYEQY
12 TRBJ1-2 TRBV10-2 ASSESGRVHGYT
13 TRBJ2-7 TRBV9 ASSPRAAGVYEQY
11 TRBJ2-7 TRBV28 ASSLYSLYEQY
14 TRBJ2-2 TRBV19 ASSSSERKNTGELF
14 TRBJ1-1 TRBV10-2 ASSPPGSGLNTEAF
13 TRBJ2-1 TRBV9 ASTSGRGLYNEQF
12 TRBJ2-7 TRBV28 ASSRGGLDYEQY
13 TRBJ2-2 TRBV9 ASSVAGTNTGELF
11 TRBJ2-3 TRBV9 ASSASPGQAQY
15 TRBJ2-1 TRBV10-3 AISGPRGRGHGDEQF
11 TRBJ1-1 TRBV27 ASSPGANTEAF
12 TRBJ1-2 TRBV28 ASSLTTPNGGYT
11 TRBJ1-1 TRBV6-6 ALDVQGHTEAF
12 TRBJ1-5 TRBV28 ASSLPQAGQPQH
12 TRBJ2-1 TRBV6-5 ASSSDSGSNEQF
12 TRBJ2-2 TRBV7-6 ASSSSGGPGELF
15 TRBJ2-1 TRBV7-2 ASSVAPLAGGGYEQF
13 TRBJ2-7 TRBV5-4 ASSPGTGGHYEQY
11 TRBJ1-2 TRBV25-1 ASSEGGLYGYT
11 TRBJ2-5 TRBV19 ASSIDDRKTQY
15 TRBJ2-1 TRBV6-4 ASSTQASGISYNEQF
13 TRBJ1-2 TRBV28 ASSLGGGANYGYT
13 TRBJ1-2 TRBV12-5 ASGLVTDSTGGYT
11 TRBJ2-7 TRBV2 ASSEALGGEQY
11 TRBJ2-5 TRBV15 ATSTPLPETQY
14 TRBJ1-3 TRBV3-1/TRBV3-2 ASSQNPSSSGNTIY
15 TRBJ1-5 TRBV6-1 ASSDIGGQGFNQPQH
13 TRBJ2-1 TRBV5-1 ASSSPGGTYNEQF
12 TRBJ2-1 TRBV12-5 ASAPGTSGNEQF
13 TRBJ2-1 TRBV7-7 ASSPTSGGNNEQF
16 TRBJ2-1 TRBV19 ASSRSGLAGASAHEQF
11 TRBJ1-1 TRBV28 ASRTGGRTEAF
13 TRBJ1-4 TRBV5-1 ASSFDGAGNEKLF
14 TRBJ2-7 TRBV6-2/TRBV6-3 ASSRPQRRSSYEQY
13 TRBJ2-3 TRBV2 ASSGTSGRPDTQY
13 TRBJ2-1 TRBV19 ASRPEGTPYNEQF
15 TRBJ1-4 TRBV9 ASSVYRGRATNEKLF
10 TRBJ1-2 TRBV5-1 ASSLAGDGYT
11 TRBJ1-1 TRBV6-5 ASSYREDTEAF
14 TRBJ1-2 TRBV28 ASSLTGSIFLYGYT